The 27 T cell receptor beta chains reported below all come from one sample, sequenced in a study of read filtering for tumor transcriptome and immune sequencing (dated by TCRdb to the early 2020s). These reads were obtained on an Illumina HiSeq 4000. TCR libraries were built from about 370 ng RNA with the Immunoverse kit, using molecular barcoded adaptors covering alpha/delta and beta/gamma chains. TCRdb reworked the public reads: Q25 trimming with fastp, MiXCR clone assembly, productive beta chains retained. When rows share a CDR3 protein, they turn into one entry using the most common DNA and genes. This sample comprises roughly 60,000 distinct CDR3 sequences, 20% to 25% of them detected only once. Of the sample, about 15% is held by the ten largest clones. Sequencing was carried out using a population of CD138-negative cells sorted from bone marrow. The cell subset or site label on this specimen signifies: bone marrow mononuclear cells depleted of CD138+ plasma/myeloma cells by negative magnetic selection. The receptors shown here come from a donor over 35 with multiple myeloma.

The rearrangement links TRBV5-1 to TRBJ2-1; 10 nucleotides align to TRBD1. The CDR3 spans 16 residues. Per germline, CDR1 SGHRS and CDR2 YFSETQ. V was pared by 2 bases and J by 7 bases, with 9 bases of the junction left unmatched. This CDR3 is CASSFSGQGMRNEQFF. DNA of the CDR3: TGCGCCAGCAGCTTTTCGGGACAGGGGATGAGGAATGAGCAGTTCTTC.

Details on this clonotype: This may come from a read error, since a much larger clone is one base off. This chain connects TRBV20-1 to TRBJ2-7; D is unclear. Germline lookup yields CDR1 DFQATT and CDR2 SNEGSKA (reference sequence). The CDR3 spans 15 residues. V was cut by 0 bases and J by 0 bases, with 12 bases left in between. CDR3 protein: CSAREGRINSYEQYF. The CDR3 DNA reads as TGCAGTGCTAGAGAAGGACGGATTAACTCCTACGAGCAGTACTTC.

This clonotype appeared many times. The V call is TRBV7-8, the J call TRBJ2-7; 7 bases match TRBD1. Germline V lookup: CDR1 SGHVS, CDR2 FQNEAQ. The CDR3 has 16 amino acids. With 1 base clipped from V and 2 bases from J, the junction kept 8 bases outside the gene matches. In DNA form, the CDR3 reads TGTGCCAGCAGCTTAGAGGCTCGCGACAGGGCCTACGAGCAGTACTTC. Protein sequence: CASSLEARDRAYEQYF.

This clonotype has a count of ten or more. CDR3 DNA: TGCGCCAGCAGCCCCCGGACAGGGGATGACTACAATGAGCAGTTCTTC. Its translation: CASSPRTGDDYNEQFF. The chain combines TRBV5-1 with TRBJ2-1; 9 bases match TRBD1. Germline-derived CDR1 and CDR2 are SGHRS and YFSETQ. The CDR3 totals 16 residues. With V trimmed by 4 bases and J by 3 bases, 8 bases remained unmatched. The variable domain in full, with the rest retrieved from reference TRBV5-1 and TRBJ2-1, is KAGVTQTPRYLIKTRGQQVTLSCSPISGHRSVSWYQQTPGQGLQFLFEYFSETQRNKGNFPGRFSGRQFSNSRSEMNVSTLELGDSALYLCASSPRTGDDYNEQFFGPGTRLTVL.

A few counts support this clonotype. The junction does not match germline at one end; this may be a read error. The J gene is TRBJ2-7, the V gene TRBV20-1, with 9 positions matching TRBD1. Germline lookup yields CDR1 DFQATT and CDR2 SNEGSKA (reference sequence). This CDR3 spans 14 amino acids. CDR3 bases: TGCAATGCTAGAGTGACGGACAGGGGCTACGAGCAGTACTTC. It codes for CNARVTDRGYEQYF.

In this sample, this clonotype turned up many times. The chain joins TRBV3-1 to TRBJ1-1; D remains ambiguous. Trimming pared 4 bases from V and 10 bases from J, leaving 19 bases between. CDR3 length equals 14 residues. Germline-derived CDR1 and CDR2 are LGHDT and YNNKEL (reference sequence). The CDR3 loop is CASSRGSAIPGAFF. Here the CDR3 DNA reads TGTGCCAGCAGCCGTGGATCAGCGATACCGGGAGCTTTCTTT.

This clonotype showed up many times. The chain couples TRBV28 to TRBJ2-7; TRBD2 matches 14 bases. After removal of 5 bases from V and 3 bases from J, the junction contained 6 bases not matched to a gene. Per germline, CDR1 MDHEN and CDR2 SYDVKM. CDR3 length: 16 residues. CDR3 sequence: CASSLGLAGGLYEQYF. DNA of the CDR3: TGTGCCAGCAGTCTAGGACTAGCGGGAGGCCTCTACGAGCAGTACTTC.

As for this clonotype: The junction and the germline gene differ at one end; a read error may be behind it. CDR3 bases: TGCGCCAGCACCCCCGCAGGCAGATACACTGAAGCTCTCTTT. It translates to CASTPAGRYTEALF. The chain uses TRBV5-1 and TRBJ1-1; D gene unclear. The germline CDR1 and CDR2 sequences are SGHRS and YFSETQ. CDR3 length equals 14 residues.

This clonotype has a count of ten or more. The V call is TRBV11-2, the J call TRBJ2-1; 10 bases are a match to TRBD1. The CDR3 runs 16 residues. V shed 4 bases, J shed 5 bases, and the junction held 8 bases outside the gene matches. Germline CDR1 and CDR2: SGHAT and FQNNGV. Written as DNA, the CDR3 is TGTGCCAGCAGCTCAACGACAGGGGGCCTTGACAATGAGCAGTTCTTC. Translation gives CASSSTTGGLDNEQFF.

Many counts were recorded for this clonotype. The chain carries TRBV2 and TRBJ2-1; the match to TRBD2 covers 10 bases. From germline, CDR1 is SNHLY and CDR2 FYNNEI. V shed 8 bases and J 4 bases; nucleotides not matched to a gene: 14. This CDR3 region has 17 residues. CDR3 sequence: CASAWESGGAGYNEQFF. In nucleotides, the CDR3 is TGTGCCAGCGCCTGGGAGAGCGGGGGGGCGGGGTACAATGAGCAGTTCTTC.

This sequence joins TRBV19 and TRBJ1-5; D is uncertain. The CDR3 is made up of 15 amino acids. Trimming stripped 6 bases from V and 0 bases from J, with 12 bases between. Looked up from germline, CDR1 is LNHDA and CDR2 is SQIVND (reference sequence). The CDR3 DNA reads TGTGCCAGTAGCCGGGCGGGCAGTAGCAATCAGCCCCAGCATTTT. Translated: CASSRAGSSNQPQHF. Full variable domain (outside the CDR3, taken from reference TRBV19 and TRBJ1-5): DGGITQSPKYLFRKEGQNVTLSCEQNLNHDAMYWYRQDPGQGLRLIYYSQIVNDFQKGDIAEGYSVSREKKESFPLTVTSAQKNPTAFYLCASSRAGSSNQPQHFGDGTRLSIL.

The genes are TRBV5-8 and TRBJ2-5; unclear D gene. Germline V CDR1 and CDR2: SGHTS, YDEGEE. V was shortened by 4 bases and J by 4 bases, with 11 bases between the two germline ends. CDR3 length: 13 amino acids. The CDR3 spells CASSPIAVETQYF. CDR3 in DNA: TGTGCCAGCAGCCCAATAGCTGTAGAGACCCAGTACTTC.

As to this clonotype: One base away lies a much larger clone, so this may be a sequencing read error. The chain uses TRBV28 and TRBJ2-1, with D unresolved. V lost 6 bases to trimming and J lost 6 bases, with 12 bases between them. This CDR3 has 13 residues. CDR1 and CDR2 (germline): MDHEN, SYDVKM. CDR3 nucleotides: TGTGCCAGCAGATCGGCGTCGGGCAATGAGCAGTTCTTC. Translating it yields CASRSASGNEQFF.

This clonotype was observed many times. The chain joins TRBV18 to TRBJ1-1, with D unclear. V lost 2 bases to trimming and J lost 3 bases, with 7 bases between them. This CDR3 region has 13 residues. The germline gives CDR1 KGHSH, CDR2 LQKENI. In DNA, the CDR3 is TGTGCCAGCTCACCAGGGTTGGACACTGAAGCTTTCTTT. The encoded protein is CASSPGLDTEAFF.

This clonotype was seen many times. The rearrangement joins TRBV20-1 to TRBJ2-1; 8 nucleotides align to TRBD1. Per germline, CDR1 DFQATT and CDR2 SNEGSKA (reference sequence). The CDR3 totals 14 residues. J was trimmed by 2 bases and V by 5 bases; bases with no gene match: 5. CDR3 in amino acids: CSALRQGPYNEQFF. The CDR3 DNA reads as TGCAGTGCTCTCCGACAGGGGCCCTACAATGAGCAGTTCTTC.

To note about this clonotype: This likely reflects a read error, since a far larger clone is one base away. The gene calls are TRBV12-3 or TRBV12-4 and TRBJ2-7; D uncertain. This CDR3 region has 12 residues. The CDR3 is CTSRAEPYEQYF. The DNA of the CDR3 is TGTACCAGCAGAGCAGAACCCTACGAGCAGTACTTC.

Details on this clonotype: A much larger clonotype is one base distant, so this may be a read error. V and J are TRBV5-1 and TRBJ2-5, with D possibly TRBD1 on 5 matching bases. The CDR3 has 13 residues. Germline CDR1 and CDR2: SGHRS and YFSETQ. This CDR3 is CASSVRQQETKYF. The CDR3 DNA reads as TGCGCCAGCAGCGTGAGACAGCAAGAGACCAAGTACTTC.

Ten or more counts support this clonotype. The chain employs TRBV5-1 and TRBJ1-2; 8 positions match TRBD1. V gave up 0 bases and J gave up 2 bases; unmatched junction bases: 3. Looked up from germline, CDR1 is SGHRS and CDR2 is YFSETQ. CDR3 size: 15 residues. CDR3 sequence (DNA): TGCGCCAGCAGCTTGGGGGCAGGGGGCAACTATGGCTACACCTTC. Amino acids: CASSLGAGGNYGYTF.

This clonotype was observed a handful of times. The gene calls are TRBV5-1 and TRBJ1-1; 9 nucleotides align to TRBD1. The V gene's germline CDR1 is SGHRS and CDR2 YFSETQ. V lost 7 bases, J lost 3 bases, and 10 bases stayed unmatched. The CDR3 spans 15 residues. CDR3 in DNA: TGCGCCAGCGCTACACAGGGGGCGTTGGACACTGAAGCTTTCTTT. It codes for CASATQGALDTEAFF.

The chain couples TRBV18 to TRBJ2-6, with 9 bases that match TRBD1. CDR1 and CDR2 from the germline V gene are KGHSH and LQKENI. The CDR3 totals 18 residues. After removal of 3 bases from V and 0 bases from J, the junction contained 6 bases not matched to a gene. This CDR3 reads CASSPTGGALSGANVLTF. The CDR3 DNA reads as TGTGCCAGCTCACCTACAGGGGGCGCCCTCTCTGGGGCCAACGTCCTGACTTTC.

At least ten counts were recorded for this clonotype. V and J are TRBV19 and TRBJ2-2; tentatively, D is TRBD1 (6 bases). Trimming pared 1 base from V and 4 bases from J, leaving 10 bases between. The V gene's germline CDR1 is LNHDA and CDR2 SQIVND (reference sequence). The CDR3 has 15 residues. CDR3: CASSIGGRGTGELFF. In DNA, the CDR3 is TGTGCCAGTAGTATAGGGGGGCGCGGCACCGGGGAGCTGTTTTTT.

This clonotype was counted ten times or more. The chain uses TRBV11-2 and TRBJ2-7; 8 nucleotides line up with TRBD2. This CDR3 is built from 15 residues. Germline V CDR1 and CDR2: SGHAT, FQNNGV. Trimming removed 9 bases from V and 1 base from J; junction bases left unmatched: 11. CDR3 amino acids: CASSTSAGASYEQYF. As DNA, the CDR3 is TGTGCCAGTTCAACCTCAGCGGGAGCTTCCTACGAGCAGTACTTC.

The CDR3 nucleotides are TGTGCCAGCCATCTAGCGGCTCGCTTCGCAGATACGCAGTATTTT. Its translation is CASHLAARFADTQYF. The chain uses TRBV6-1 and TRBJ2-3; 7 positions match TRBD2. From germline, CDR1 is MNHNS and CDR2 SASEGT. V lost 8 bases and J lost 4; bases outside the gene matches: 12. The CDR3 is 15 residues long.

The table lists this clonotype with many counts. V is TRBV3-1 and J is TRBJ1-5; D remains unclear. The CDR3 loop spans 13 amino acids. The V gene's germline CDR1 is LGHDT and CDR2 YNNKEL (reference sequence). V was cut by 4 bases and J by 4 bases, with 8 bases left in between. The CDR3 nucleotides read TGTGCCAGCAGCCCGGGGTGGAATCAGCCCCAGCATTTT. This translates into CASSPGWNQPQHF.

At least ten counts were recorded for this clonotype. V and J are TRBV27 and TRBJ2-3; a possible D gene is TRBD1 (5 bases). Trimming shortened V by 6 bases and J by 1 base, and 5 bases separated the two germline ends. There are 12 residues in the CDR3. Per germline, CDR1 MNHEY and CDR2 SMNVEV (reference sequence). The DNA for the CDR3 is TGTGCCAGCAGAGGGGGCACAGATACGCAGTATTTT. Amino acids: CASRGGTDTQYF.

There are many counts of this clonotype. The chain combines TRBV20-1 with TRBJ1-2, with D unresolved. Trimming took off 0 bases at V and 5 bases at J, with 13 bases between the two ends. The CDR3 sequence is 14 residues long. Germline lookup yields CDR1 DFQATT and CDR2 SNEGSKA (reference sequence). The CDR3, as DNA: TGCAGTGCTAGAGAGTCCGGCAGAAGATATGGCTACACCTTC. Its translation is CSARESGRRYGYTF.

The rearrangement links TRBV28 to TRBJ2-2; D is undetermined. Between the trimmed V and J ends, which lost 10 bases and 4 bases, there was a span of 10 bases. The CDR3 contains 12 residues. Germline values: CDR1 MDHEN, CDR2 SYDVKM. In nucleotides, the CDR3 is TGTGCCATCTCACTCCTCACCGGGGAGCTGTTTTTT. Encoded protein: CAISLLTGELFF.